The T cell receptor (beta chain) described here comes from a study of T cells after posttransplantation cyclophosphamide. V gave up 0 bases and J gave up 5 bases, with 8 bases separating them. Germline CDR1 and CDR2: SGDLS and YYNGEE. The CDR3 consists of 13 residues. Method: immunoSEQ multiplex PCR; TCRdb's copy keeps in-frame clones and lacks some. The sample consists of 2,500 to 3,000 clones, about 74% of them appearing once. Study-level findings and limits: Donor CD8+ memory clones often dominated recipient blood repertoires at later times. After PTCy, TRB diversity resembled that of CNI/methotrexate controls.

Remarks on this clone: Its antigen is not identified.

Cyclophosphamide on days +3 and +4 followed busulfan-fludarabine conditioning and a marrow graft. The sequencing here drew on PBMCs, taken after allogeneic stem cell transplant with posttransplant cyclophosphamide. This chain joins TRBV9 and TRBJ2-5, with D possibly being TRBD2 (6 bases). The sequence was obtained from a female patient aged 45-65 years who received an allogeneic stem cell transplant from a related donor, was CMV-positive, and had no GVHD. Some T cells here may be from the graft donor. The CDR3 reads CASSVEEGETQYF. In DNA, the CDR3 is TGTGCCAGCAGCGTAGAGGAGGGGGAGACCCAGTACTTC.